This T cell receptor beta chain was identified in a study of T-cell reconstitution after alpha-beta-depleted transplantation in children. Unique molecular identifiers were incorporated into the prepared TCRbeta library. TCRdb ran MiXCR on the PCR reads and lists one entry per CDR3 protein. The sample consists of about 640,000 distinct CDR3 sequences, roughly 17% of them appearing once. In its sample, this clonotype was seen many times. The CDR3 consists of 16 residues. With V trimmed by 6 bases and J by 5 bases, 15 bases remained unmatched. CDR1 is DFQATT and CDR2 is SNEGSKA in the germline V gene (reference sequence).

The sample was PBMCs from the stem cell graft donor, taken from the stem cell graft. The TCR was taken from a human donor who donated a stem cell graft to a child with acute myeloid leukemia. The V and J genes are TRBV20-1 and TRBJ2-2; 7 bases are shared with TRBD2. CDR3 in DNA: TGCAGTGCAGGAAAACCGGGACTCGGGGGGACCGGGGAGCTGTTTTTT. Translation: CSAGKPGLGGTGELFF.